What follows are 13 T cell receptor beta chains derived from one specimen sequenced in a study of T-cell reconstitution after alpha-beta-depleted transplantation in children. Unique molecular identifiers featured in how the TCRbeta library was prepared. Each CDR3 protein is one row after TCRdb ran MiXCR on the PCR reads. The table lists some 450,000 distinct CDR3 sequences, 43% of them singletons, with roughly 27% in the top ten. Material: PBMCs, obtained before TCRalphabeta/CD19-depleted stem cell transplant. Receptor source: a girl between 2 and 10 years old with aplastic anemia, due to receive a stem cell transplant.

The count of this clonotype is one. This rearrangement joins TRBV6-1 to TRBJ2-1; no definite D call. CDR1 and CDR2 from the germline V gene are MNHNS and SASEGT. V lost 6 bases and J 0 bases, leaving 12 bases between the germline ends. The CDR3 totals 15 residues. The CDR3 here is CASSRERGSYNEQFF. In DNA form, the CDR3 reads TGTGCCAGCAGCAGAGAGCGAGGCTCCTACAATGAGCAGTTCTTC.

The chain joins TRBV6-2 or TRBV6-3 to TRBJ2-1; D gene ambiguous. Germline assignment: CDR1 MNHEY and CDR2 SVGEGT. This CDR3 is 17 amino acids long. Trimming took 5 bases from V and 0 from J, leaving 17 bases between them. CDR3 sequence: CASSLGVALSSYNEQFF. For the CDR3, the DNA is TGTGCCAGCAGTCTCGGTGTGGCGTTGAGCTCCTACAATGAGCAGTTCTTC.

This clonotype has a single count. J is TRBJ2-7 and V is TRBV3-1; D unclear. V was clipped by 1 base and J by 2 bases, with 12 bases between them. The CDR3 consists of 15 residues. Germline V lookup: CDR1 LGHDT, CDR2 YNNKEL (reference sequence). CDR3 in amino acids: CASSQVQPDTYEQYF. In DNA form, the CDR3 reads TGTGCCAGCAGCCAAGTTCAACCTGATACCTACGAGCAGTACTTC.

This clonotype came up many times. The chain carries TRBV11-2 and TRBJ2-1; no clear D gene. The V end was cut by 5 bases, the J end by 4 bases, with 15 bases between. The CDR3 totals 15 residues. The germline CDR1 and CDR2 sequences are SGHAT and FQNNGV. The CDR3 nucleotides are TGTGCCAGCAGCCTTAGCAGCGCGGCTTACAATGAGCAGTTCTTC. Translating it yields CASSLSSAAYNEQFF.

The chain carries TRBV20-1 and TRBJ2-3; D may be TRBD2 (5 bases). This CDR3 region has 15 residues. The V gene's germline CDR1 is DFQATT and CDR2 SNEGSKA (reference sequence). The V gene lost 6 bases and the J gene lost 2 bases, with 18 bases spanning the gap. The CDR3, as DNA: TGCAGTGCCCCCCCGGGGAGCGATCCCACAGATACGCAGTATTTT. Protein product: CSAPPGSDPTDTQYF.

The J gene is TRBJ2-3, the V gene TRBV5-1, with TRBD1 as a possible D gene (5 bases). The ends were cut back, 5 bases at V and 2 bases at J, with 9 bases in the middle. Germline-derived CDR1 and CDR2 are SGHRS and YFSETQ. There are 13 residues in the CDR3. The chain's CDR3 is CASRMGHTDTQYF. CDR3 nucleotide sequence: TGCGCCAGCAGGATGGGGCACACAGATACGCAGTATTTT.

The chain uses TRBV20-1 and TRBJ1-2; TRBD1 aligns across 8 bases. The J segment lost 8 bases and the V segment lost 6 bases, leaving 14 bases of the junction unmatched. CDR1 DFQATT and CDR2 SNEGSKA come from the germline V gene (reference sequence). The CDR3 sequence is 14 residues long. CDR3 in amino acids: CSALPGGSFRGYTF. CDR3 sequence (DNA): TGCAGTGCCCTACCAGGGGGCTCTTTTCGAGGCTACACCTTC.

A few counts support this clonotype. The CDR3 nucleotides are TGTGCCAGCAGCGGGATGGAAATATGGGGCTCGCAAGAGACCCAGTACTTC. It specifies CASSGMEIWGSQETQYF. This rearrangement joins TRBV9 to TRBJ2-5; a weak D match, TRBD1 (5 bases). The germline gives CDR1 SGDLS, CDR2 YYNGEE. V dropped 3 bases and J dropped 2 bases, with 20 bases sitting between them. This CDR3 region has 17 residues.

The chain has TRBV30 and TRBJ1-5; D may be TRBD1 (5 bases). The germline gives CDR1 GTSNPN, CDR2 SVGIG (reference sequence). Trimming shortened V by 0 bases and J by 0 bases, and 9 bases separated the two germline ends. This CDR3 is built from 15 residues. CDR3 sequence (DNA): TGTGCCTGGAGTGTTGGGGGGAGTAGCAATCAGCCCCAGCATTTT. It translates to CAWSVGGSSNQPQHF. Drawing the rest from reference TRBV30 and TRBJ1-5, the complete variable domain is SQTIHQWPATLVQPVGSPLSLECTVEGTSNPNLYWYRQAAGRGLQLLFYSVGIGQISSEVPQNLSASRPQDRQFILSSKKLLLSDSGFYLCAWSVGGSSNQPQHFGDGTRLSIL.

Only one count was recorded for this clonotype. V usage is TRBV7-9 and J usage is TRBJ2-7, with D unresolved. CDR3 size: 14 residues. Trimming took off 5 bases at V and 3 bases at J, with 14 bases between the two ends. Germline V gene sequence: CDR1 SEHNR, CDR2 FQNEAQ (reference sequence). CDR3 protein: CASSLPDGNYEQYF. In nucleotides, the CDR3 is TGTGCCAGCAGCCTGCCGGACGGAAACTACGAGCAGTACTTC.

With regard to this clonotype: One base away lies a much larger clone, so this may be a sequencing read error. The CDR3 region has the DNA TGCGTCAGCAGTAGGGAGTTGATGAACACTGAAGCTTTCTTT. Amino acids: CVSSRELMNTEAFF. The V gene is TRBV5-1, the J gene TRBJ1-1; D call uncertain. From germline, CDR1 is SGHRS and CDR2 YFSETQ. The CDR3 length is 14 residues.

This chain links TRBV4-2 with TRBJ2-7; 10 nucleotides match TRBD2. The trim removed 4 bases at V and 2 bases at J, leaving 5 bases unmatched. CDR1 is LGHNA, CDR2 YNFKEQ, per germline. The CDR3 runs to 15 residues. The CDR3: CASSRGTSVTYEQYF. The CDR3 nucleotides are TGTGCCAGCAGCCGCGGGACTAGCGTAACCTACGAGCAGTACTTC.

This chain joins TRBV3-1 and TRBJ2-1, with unresolved D. There are 14 residues in the CDR3. Germline CDR1 LGHDT, CDR2 YNNKEL (reference sequence). V lost 1 base and J 5 bases, leaving 9 bases between the germline ends. The CDR3: CASSQALNHNEQFF. Here the CDR3 DNA reads TGTGCCAGCAGCCAAGCACTAAACCACAATGAGCAGTTCTTC.